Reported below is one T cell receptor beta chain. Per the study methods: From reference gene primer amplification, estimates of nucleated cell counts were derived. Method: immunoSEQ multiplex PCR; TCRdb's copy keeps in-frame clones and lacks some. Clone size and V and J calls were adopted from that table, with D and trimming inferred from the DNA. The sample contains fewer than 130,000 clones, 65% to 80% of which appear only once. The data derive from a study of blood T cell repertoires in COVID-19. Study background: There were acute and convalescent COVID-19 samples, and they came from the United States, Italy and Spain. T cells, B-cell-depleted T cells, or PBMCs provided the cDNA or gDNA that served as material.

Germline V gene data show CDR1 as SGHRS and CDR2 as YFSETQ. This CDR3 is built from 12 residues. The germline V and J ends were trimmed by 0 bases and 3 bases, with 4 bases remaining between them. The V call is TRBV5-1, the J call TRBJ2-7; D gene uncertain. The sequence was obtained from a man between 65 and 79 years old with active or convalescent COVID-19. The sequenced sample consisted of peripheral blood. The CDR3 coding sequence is TGCGCCAGCAGCTTGGTTAGCTACGAGCAGTACTTC. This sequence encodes CASSLVSYEQYF.